A selection of T cell receptor beta chains follows, all from one sample in a study of naive and memory T cell subsets. MiXCR was run by TCRdb on the 5' RACE reads, yielding one entry per CDR3 protein. The sample comprises approximately 32,000 distinct CDR3 sequences, 16% of which are singletons, and 2.6% rests with the top ten. The receptors shown here come from a female donor in good health. The CDR3 runs from the conserved cysteine through the conserved F or W. The order of the fields is D gene, J gene, clone size, V gene, CDR3 protein, CDR3 DNA. A D gene is named only where the DNA matches it firmly. Some rows mark clone size as missing; the rest say once, few, many or name a class of expanded clone.

NA TRBJ1-1 many TRBV29-1 CSVERYVDSPEAFF TGCAGCGTTGAACGATATGTGGACAGCCCAGAAGCTTTCTTT
NA TRBJ2-3 many TRBV11-1 CASSLAVETQYF TGTGCCAGCAGCTTAGCGGTCGAAACGCAGTATTTT
NA TRBJ2-4 NA TRBV12-3/TRBV12-4 CASSSLTGNIQYF TGTGCCAGCAGTTCCTTGACTGGAAACATTCAGTACTTC
TRBD2 TRBJ2-3 many TRBV29-1 CSVGRGTTDTQYF TGCAGCGTTGGGCGGGGGACCACAGATACGCAGTATTTT
TRBD1 TRBJ1-4 many TRBV20-1 CSAAGTVNEKLFF TGCAGTGCTGCCGGGACAGTGAATGAAAAACTGTTTTTT
NA TRBJ2-1 many TRBV29-1 CSVALGAYNEQFF TGCAGCGTTGCCCTGGGGGCCTACAATGAGCAGTTCTTC
TRBD1 TRBJ2-2 NA TRBV12-3/TRBV12-4 CASSGQGYSNTGELFF TGTGCCAGCAGTGGACAGGGCTACTCGAACACCGGGGAGCTGTTTTTT
NA TRBJ1-1 NA TRBV6-6 CASSPPGVNTEAFF TGTGCCAGCAGTCCGCCGGGGGTCAACACTGAAGCTTTCTTT
NA TRBJ1-2 NA TRBV6-6 CASTWGTARGGDYGYTF TGTGCCAGCACCTGGGGGACGGCCCGGGGGGGTGACTATGGCTACACCTTC
NA TRBJ2-3 many TRBV7-2 CASSLGLARGNTQYF TGTGCCAGCAGCTTAGGGCTAGCCCGAGGGAATACGCAGTATTTT
NA TRBJ1-1 medium-sized TRBV18 CASSPLSHSMAGNTEAFF TGTGCCAGCTCACCCCTTTCCCACTCGATGGCGGGGAACACTGAAGCTTTCTTT
TRBD2 TRBJ2-7 NA TRBV5-6 CASSLGGLASSYEQYF TGTGCCAGCAGCTTGGGCGGACTAGCGAGCTCCTACGAGCAGTACTTC
NA TRBJ2-1 few TRBV3-1 CASSQEGRGGPGNEQFF TGTGCCAGCAGCCAAGAAGGGCGAGGCGGGCCAGGCAATGAGCAGTTCTTC
NA TRBJ2-1 NA TRBV24-1 CATSDFGDEQFF TGTGCCACCAGTGATTTTGGGGATGAGCAGTTCTTC
TRBD2 TRBJ2-7 NA TRBV4-1 CASSPISGAYEQYF TGCGCCAGCAGCCCCATTAGCGGGGCCTACGAGCAGTACTTC
TRBD1 TRBJ1-4 many TRBV29-1 CSVGWTGNEKLFF TGCAGCGTAGGTTGGACAGGGAATGAAAAACTGTTTTTT
TRBD1 TRBJ2-1 few TRBV12-3/TRBV12-4 CASSPQGAANEQFF TGTGCCAGCAGCCCGCAGGGGGCGGCCAATGAGCAGTTCTTC
TRBD2 TRBJ2-2 NA TRBV29-1 CSAGRGRAGELFF TGCAGCGCTGGGAGGGGAAGGGCCGGGGAGCTGTTTTTT
NA TRBJ1-4 many TRBV20-1 CSAKGQSGEKLFF TGCAGTGCTAAAGGACAGAGTGGCGAAAAACTGTTTTTT
NA TRBJ2-2 many TRBV29-1 CSVHVGGELFF TGCAGCGTTCACGTTGGCGGGGAGCTGTTTTTT
TRBD1 TRBJ1-2 NA TRBV6-5 CASSYSPSGTGDGYTF TGTGCCAGCAGTTACTCCCCTTCGGGGACAGGGGATGGCTACACCTTC
NA TRBJ1-2 many TRBV20-1 CSARDLWQDGYTF TGCAGTGCTAGAGATCTTTGGCAGGATGGCTACACCTTC
NA TRBJ2-1 many TRBV6-5 CASSYGQVVGNEQFF TGTGCCAGCAGTTACGGGCAGGTCGTAGGCAATGAGCAGTTCTTC
TRBD1 TRBJ2-3 few TRBV7-9 CASSSTQRQGERTDTQYF TGTGCCAGCAGCTCCACTCAACGACAGGGGGAGAGGACAGATACGCAGTATTTT
NA TRBJ1-2 NA TRBV10-2 CASNPAARNYGYTF TGCGCCAGCAACCCGGCAGCCAGGAACTATGGCTACACCTTC
TRBD1 TRBJ2-2 many TRBV29-1 CSAWGGQGTGELFF TGCAGCGCCTGGGGGGGACAGGGAACCGGGGAGCTGTTTTTT
TRBD1 TRBJ2-7 many TRBV6-5 CASKRDSSYEQYF TGTGCCAGCAAACGGGACAGTTCCTACGAGCAGTACTTC
NA TRBJ2-7 many TRBV20-1 CSARGTREQYF TGCAGTGCTAGAGGTACTAGGGAGCAGTACTTC
TRBD1 TRBJ1-6 many TRBV6-1 CASSEEAGGSSPLHF TGTGCCAGCAGTGAAGAGGCAGGGGGCAGCTCACCCCTCCACTTT
TRBD1 TRBJ1-5 many TRBV7-2 CASRDTGGGQPQHF TGTGCCAGCAGGGACACAGGGGGCGGGCAGCCCCAGCATTTT
TRBD1 TRBJ2-7 NA TRBV5-1 CASSLAGQGDEQYF TGCGCCAGCAGCTTGGCCGGACAGGGTGACGAGCAGTACTTC
NA TRBJ2-1 many TRBV19 CASSVAGTPRHEQFF TGTGCCAGTAGTGTCGCCGGGACCCCGAGGCATGAGCAGTTCTTC
TRBD1 TRBJ2-7 medium-sized TRBV11-3 CASSAYGRRGLVLDEQYF TGTGCCAGCAGCGCCTACGGAAGAAGGGGGCTTGTACTGGACGAGCAGTACTTC
NA TRBJ1-1 NA TRBV20-1 CSADGPGGGQGTEAFF TGCAGTGCTGACGGACCAGGTGGGGGGCAGGGGACTGAAGCTTTCTTT
NA TRBJ2-3 many TRBV29-1 CSGRTVTDTQYF TGCAGCGGAAGGACAGTCACAGATACGCAGTATTTT
NA TRBJ2-3 medium-sized TRBV6-2/TRBV6-3 CASVPEYETSTDTQYF TGTGCCAGCGTACCAGAATATGAAACTAGCACAGATACGCAGTATTTT
TRBD2 TRBJ2-5 NA TRBV12-3/TRBV12-4 CASSTQAGGLGTQYF TGTGCCAGCAGTACCCAAGCGGGGGGCTTGGGGACCCAGTACTTC
TRBD2 TRBJ2-1 few TRBV7-2 CASSLTHSGLSGEQFF TGTGCCAGCAGCCTCACCCATTCGGGACTAAGCGGTGAGCAGTTCTTC
NA TRBJ2-3 medium-sized TRBV27 CASMSFIADTQYF TGTGCCAGCATGAGTTTTATAGCAGATACGCAGTATTTT
TRBD2 TRBJ2-5 medium-sized TRBV20-1 CSARGTSHSETQYF TGCAGTGCTAGAGGGACTAGCCATTCGGAGACCCAGTACTTC
TRBD1 TRBJ1-1 few TRBV20-1 CSARVVAGTGAPGTEAFF TGCAGTGCTAGAGTCGTCGCGGGGACAGGGGCCCCGGGGACTGAAGCTTTCTTT
TRBD2 TRBJ2-3 many TRBV10-3 CAISLAGAMSDTQYF TGTGCCATCAGTCTAGCGGGGGCGATGTCAGATACGCAGTATTTT
TRBD2 TRBJ2-1 NA TRBV4-1 CASSRARSSGGPNEQFF TGCGCCAGCAGCCGGGCAAGGAGTAGCGGGGGGCCCAATGAGCAGTTCTTC
NA TRBJ1-1 once TRBV5-1 CASSLSTAGDTEAFF TGCGCCAGCAGCTTGTCGACGGCGGGTGACACTGAAGCTTTCTTT
TRBD2 TRBJ2-5 few TRBV7-9 CASSSRTSGGDSEETQYF TGTGCCAGCAGCTCAAGGACTAGCGGGGGGGATTCCGAAGAGACCCAGTACTTC
NA TRBJ2-7 many TRBV6-5 CASSFARGRIEQYF TGTGCCAGCAGTTTTGCACGAGGCCGCATCGAGCAGTACTTC
TRBD1 TRBJ1-1 few TRBV27 CASSLSPGTERTEAFF TGTGCCAGCAGTTTATCCCCCGGGACAGAGCGCACTGAAGCTTTCTTT
TRBD1 TRBJ2-7 few TRBV7-9 CASSLAMGQGEYEQYF TGTGCCAGCAGCTTAGCGATGGGACAGGGGGAGTACGAGCAGTACTTC
TRBD1 TRBJ2-3 NA TRBV29-1 CSARQGAVDTQYF TGCAGCGCCCGACAGGGGGCCGTAGATACGCAGTATTTT
NA TRBJ1-1 many TRBV21-1 CARHVTTEAFF TGTGCCCGACACGTTACTACTGAAGCTTTCTTT
NA TRBJ1-1 few TRBV12-3/TRBV12-4 CASSQWGTWRFKSAFF TGTGCCAGCAGTCAATGGGGGACGTGGAGGTTTAAGTCAGCTTTCTTT
NA TRBJ2-5 many TRBV20-1 CSASYPNQGTQYF TGCAGTGCTAGTTATCCGAACCAGGGGACCCAGTACTTC
NA TRBJ1-4 few TRBV6-6 CASSYSPRREKLFF TGTGCCAGCAGTTACTCCCCGCGACGAGAAAAACTGTTTTTT
NA TRBJ2-5 few TRBV20-1 CSARLARVTQYF TGCAGTGCTAGACTCGCCCGGGTTACCCAGTACTTC
NA TRBJ1-5 many TRBV20-1 CSASRGADSNQPQHF TGCAGTGCTAGCAGGGGCGCAGATAGCAATCAGCCCCAGCATTTT
TRBD1 TRBJ1-2 NA TRBV13 CASSIGQVQNYGYTF TGTGCCAGCAGCATCGGACAGGTTCAAAACTATGGCTACACCTTC
NA TRBJ1-1 NA TRBV12-3/TRBV12-4 CASSSGGEDTEAFF TGTGCCAGCAGTTCGGGGGGAGAGGACACTGAAGCTTTCTTT
NA TRBJ2-5 many TRBV27 CASRQETQETQYF TGTGCCAGCAGACAGGAAACCCAGGAGACCCAGTACTTC
NA TRBJ2-5 many TRBV27 CASKGQTQETQYF TGTGCCAGCAAAGGACAGACCCAAGAGACCCAGTACTTC